This paragraph reports one TCR beta chain. What it binds is not known. Indicated treatment: oral pan-JAK inhibitor, 5-10 mg twice daily. The sample belongs to a study of CD8+ T cells in alopecia areata. Points from the study as a whole: Tofacitinib did not eliminate many expanded lesional clones from scalp or blood. Mice gave a clearer picture of TCR sharing than patients did, possibly for HLA-related reasons. Lesional tissue from the scalp (especially in alopecia totalis/universalis) showed higher clonality than normal scalp.

cDNA prepared by RNA extraction and subsequent reverse transcription served as the template for sequencing. Some clones are missing from TCRdb's copy, which holds only in-frame ones; the method was immunoSEQ multiplex PCR. This table holds roughly 120,000 clones, 50% to 55% found once. This receptor was taken from a human donor with alopecia areata. This material consisted of CD4+ T cells sorted from blood, taken at week 4, from a patient treated with tofacitinib.

The CDR3 loop is CASSWGTVGEKLFF. The CDR3, as DNA: TGTGCCAGCAGCTGGGGGACAGTAGGTGAAAAACTGTTTTTT. This rearrangement joins TRBV7-2 to TRBJ1-4; 7 bases are a match to TRBD1. The CDR3 sequence is 14 residues long. Germline values: CDR1 SGHTA, CDR2 FQGNSA. The ends lost 4 bases at V and 7 bases at J; junction bases unmatched: 6.